These T cell receptor beta chains were read from a single sample in a study of T cell repertoires in cytomegalovirus infection. These receptors are not linked to any known antigen. TCRdb ran MiXCR on the reads and lists one entry per CDR3 protein. Counted here are hundreds of thousands of distinct CDR3 sequences, around a third occurring once; the ten biggest clones make up around a sixth. This material consisted of cultured PBMCs, taken from culture after CMV antigen stimulation. Receptors originate from a human donor in good health (CMV status not recorded). Some clones in this sample may be carry-over from other donors' samples. The CDR3 runs from the conserved cysteine through the conserved F or W. A D gene is named only where the DNA matches it firmly. Where a row states a size, it is once, few, many or the class of an expanded clone; other rows omit it.

D gene	CDR3 length	V gene	J gene	clone size	CDR3 protein	CDR3 DNA
-	14	TRBV5-1	TRBJ2-5	-	CASSPAGSQETQYF	TGCGCCAGCAGCCCCGCCGGGAGCCAAGAGACCCAGTACTTC
TRBD1	16	TRBV7-2	TRBJ1-2	few	CASSLTPDRVGYGYTF	TGTGCCAGCAGCTTAACCCCGGACAGGGTTGGATATGGCTACACCTTC
-	16	TRBV4-1	TRBJ2-5	few	CASSLRGGTERETQYF	TGCGCCAGCAGCCTTCGGGGGGGGACAGAACGAGAGACCCAGTACTTC
TRBD2	16	TRBV7-9	TRBJ2-3	-	CASSPVGGGGTDTQYF	TGTGCCAGCAGTCCGGTTGGCGGGGGTGGGACAGATACGCAGTATTTT
-	13	TRBV19	TRBJ1-2	-	CASSWGRAAGYTF	TGTGCCAGTAGTTGGGGACGGGCGGCTGGCTACACCTTC
-	13	TRBV3-1	TRBJ1-4	-	CASSQDSNEKLFF	TGTGCCAGCAGCCAAGATAGTAATGAAAAACTGTTTTTT
-	15	TRBV14	TRBJ2-3	few	CASSQDVLVTDTQYF	TGTGCCAGCAGCCAAGATGTACTAGTCACAGATACGCAGTATTTT
-	15	TRBV7-2	TRBJ2-6	many	CASSPRGSGANVLTF	TGTGCCAGCAGCCCCCGGGGCTCTGGGGCCAACGTCCTGACTTTC
TRBD1	12	TRBV7-2	TRBJ2-7	many	CASRDRSYEQYF	TGTGCCAGCAGGGACAGGTCCTACGAGCAGTACTTC
-	15	TRBV5-4	TRBJ1-1	-	CASSLWGSLRTEAFF	TGTGCCAGCAGCTTGTGGGGCAGCTTACGGACTGAAGCTTTCTTT
-	14	TRBV20-1	TRBJ2-1	-	CSARVRGLYNEQFF	TGCAGTGCTAGAGTTAGGGGGTTATACAATGAGCAGTTCTTC
-	13	TRBV12-3/TRBV12-4	TRBJ2-5	once	CASTAGFPETQYF	TGTGCCAGCACAGCAGGGTTCCCAGAGACCCAGTACTTC
TRBD1	12	TRBV12-3/TRBV12-4	TRBJ1-2	-	CASRRTGSGYTF	TGTGCCAGCAGACGGACAGGGAGTGGCTACACCTTC
-	13	TRBV28	TRBJ1-5	few	CASTLESNQPQHF	TGTGCCAGCACCTTGGAGAGCAATCAGCCCCAGCATTTT
TRBD1	16	TRBV18	TRBJ1-1	few	CASSQGRQGVNTEAFF	TGTGCCAGCTCACAAGGGCGACAGGGGGTGAACACTGAAGCTTTCTTT
-	14	TRBV6-1	TRBJ2-7	-	CASSESLASYEQYF	TGTGCCAGCAGTGAATCTCTAGCCTCCTACGAGCAGTACTTC
-	14	TRBV28	TRBJ1-1	-	CASSSSQGITEAFF	TGTGCCAGCAGTAGTAGTCAGGGGATAACTGAAGCTTTCTTT
-	15	TRBV6-6	TRBJ2-5	-	CASSDSSWGRRTQYF	TGTGCCAGCAGCGATTCTAGCTGGGGTCGACGGACCCAGTACTTC
-	11	TRBV10-3	TRBJ2-1	few	CAISSGDEQFF	TGTGCCATCAGTTCGGGGGATGAGCAGTTCTTC
-	14	TRBV5-6	TRBJ1-4	-	CASSVRTANEKLFF	TGTGCCAGCAGCGTCCGGACAGCTAATGAAAAACTGTTTTTT
-	13	TRBV4-1	TRBJ1-4	few	CASSQVADSPWYF	TGTGCCAGCAGCCAAGTTGCGGACAGCCCCTGGTATTTT
-	13	TRBV7-8	TRBJ2-7	few	CASTWGRQYEQYF	TGTGCCAGCACGTGGGGTCGACAATACGAGCAGTACTTC
-	16	TRBV2	TRBJ2-2	few	CASSEARDANTGELFF	TGTGCCAGCAGTGAAGCCCGAGACGCGAACACCGGGGAGCTGTTTTTT
-	14	TRBV19	TRBJ1-2	few	CASSGRGRVYGYTF	TGTGCCAGTAGTGGTAGAGGTAGAGTCTATGGCTACACCTTC
-	15	TRBV2	TRBJ1-6	-	CASGPRLHYNSPLHF	TGTGCCAGCGGCCCCCGGTTGCACTATAATTCACCCCTCCACTTT
TRBD2	16	TRBV4-1	TRBJ2-1	-	CASSQEVAGGRDEQFF	TGCGCCAGCAGCCAAGAGGTGGCGGGAGGGCGGGATGAGCAGTTCTTC
-	14	TRBV27	TRBJ1-1	few	CASSSHSAGTEAFF	TGTGCCAGCAGTTCCCACTCTGCCGGCACTGAAGCTTTCTTT
-	15	TRBV18	TRBJ1-1	-	CASSPGTDRGSEAFF	TGTGCCAGCTCACCCGGTACTGACCGAGGGTCTGAAGCTTTCTTT
TRBD2	14	TRBV7-8	TRBJ2-7	few	CASSSLAALGEQYF	TGTGCCAGCAGCTCCCTAGCGGCCCTCGGGGAGCAGTACTTC
-	13	TRBV5-6	TRBJ1-6	-	CASSSVRNSPLHF	TGTGCCAGCAGCTCAGTGAGAAATTCACCCCTCCACTTT
-	12	TRBV20-1	TRBJ2-7	-	CSASNNFYEQYF	TGCAGTGCTAGTAACAACTTCTACGAGCAGTACTTC
-	16	TRBV20-1	TRBJ1-5	-	CSARDWRRGSNQPQHF	TGCAGTGCTAGAGATTGGCGGCGCGGAAGCAATCAGCCCCAGCATTTT